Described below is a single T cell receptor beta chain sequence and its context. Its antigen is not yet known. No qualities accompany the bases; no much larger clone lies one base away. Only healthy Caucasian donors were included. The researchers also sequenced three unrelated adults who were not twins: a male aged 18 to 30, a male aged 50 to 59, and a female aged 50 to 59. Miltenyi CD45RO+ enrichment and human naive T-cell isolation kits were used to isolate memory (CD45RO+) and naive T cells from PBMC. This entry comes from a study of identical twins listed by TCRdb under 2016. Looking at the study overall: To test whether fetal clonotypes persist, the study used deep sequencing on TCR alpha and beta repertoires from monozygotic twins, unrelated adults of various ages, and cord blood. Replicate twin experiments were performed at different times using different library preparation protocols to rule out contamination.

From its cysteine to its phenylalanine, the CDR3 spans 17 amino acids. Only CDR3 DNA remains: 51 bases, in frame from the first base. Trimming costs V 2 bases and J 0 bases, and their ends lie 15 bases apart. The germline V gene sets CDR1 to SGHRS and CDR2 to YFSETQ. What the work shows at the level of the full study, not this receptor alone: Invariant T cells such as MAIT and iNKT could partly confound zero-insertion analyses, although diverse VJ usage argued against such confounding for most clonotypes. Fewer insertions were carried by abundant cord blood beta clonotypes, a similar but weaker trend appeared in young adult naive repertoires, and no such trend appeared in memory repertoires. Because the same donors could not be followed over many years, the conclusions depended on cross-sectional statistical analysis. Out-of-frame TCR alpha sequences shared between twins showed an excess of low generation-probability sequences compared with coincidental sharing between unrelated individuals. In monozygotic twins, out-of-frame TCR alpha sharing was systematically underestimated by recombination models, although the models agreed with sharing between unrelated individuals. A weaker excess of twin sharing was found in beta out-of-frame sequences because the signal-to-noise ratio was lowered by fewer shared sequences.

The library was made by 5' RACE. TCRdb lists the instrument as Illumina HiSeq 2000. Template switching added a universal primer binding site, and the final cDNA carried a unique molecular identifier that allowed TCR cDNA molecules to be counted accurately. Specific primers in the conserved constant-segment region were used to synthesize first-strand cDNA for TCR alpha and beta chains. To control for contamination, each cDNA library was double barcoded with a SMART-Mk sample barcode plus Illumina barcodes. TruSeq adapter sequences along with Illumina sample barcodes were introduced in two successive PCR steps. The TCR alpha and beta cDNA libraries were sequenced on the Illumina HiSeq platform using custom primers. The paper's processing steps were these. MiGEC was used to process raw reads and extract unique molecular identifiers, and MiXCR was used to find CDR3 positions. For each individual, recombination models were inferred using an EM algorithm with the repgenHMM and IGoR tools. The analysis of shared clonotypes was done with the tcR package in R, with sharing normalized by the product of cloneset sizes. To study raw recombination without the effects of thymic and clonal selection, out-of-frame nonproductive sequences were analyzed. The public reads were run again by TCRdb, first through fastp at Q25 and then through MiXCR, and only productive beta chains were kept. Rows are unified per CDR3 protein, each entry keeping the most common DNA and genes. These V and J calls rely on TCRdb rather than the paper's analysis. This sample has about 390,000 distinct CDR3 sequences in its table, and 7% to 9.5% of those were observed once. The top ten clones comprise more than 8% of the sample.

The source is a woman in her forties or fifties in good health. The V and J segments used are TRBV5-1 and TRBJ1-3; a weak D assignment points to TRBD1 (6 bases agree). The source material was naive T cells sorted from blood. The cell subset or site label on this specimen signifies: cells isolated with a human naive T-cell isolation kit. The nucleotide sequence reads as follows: TGCGCCAGCAGCTTTTCGCCCACAGGGATCTCTGGAAACACCATATATTTT. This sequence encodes CASSFSPTGISGNTIYF.